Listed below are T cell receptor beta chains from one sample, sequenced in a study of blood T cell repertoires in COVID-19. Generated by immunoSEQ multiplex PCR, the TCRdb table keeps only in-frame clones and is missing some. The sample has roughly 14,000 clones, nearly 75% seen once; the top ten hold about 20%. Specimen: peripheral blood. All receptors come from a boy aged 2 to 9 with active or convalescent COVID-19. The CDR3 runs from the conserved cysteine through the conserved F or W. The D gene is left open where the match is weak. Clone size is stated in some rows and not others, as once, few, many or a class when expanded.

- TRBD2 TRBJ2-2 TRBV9 TGTGCCAGCAGCGTTTCGGGGGGGCCGTCCACCGGGGAGCTGTTTTTT CASSVSGGPSTGELFF
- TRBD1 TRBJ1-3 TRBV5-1 TGCGCCAGCAGCCCGGGACAGCTCCACCGCTCTGGAAACACCATATATTTT CASSPGQLHRSGNTIYF
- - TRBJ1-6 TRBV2 TGTGCCACCTTGGCCGGGACAAATAATTCACCCCTCCACTTT CATLAGTNNSPLHF
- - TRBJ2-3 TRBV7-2 TGTGCCAGCAGCTTAGTCTCGTGGGGGCGGGTCACAGATACGCAGTATTTT CASSLVSWGRVTDTQYF
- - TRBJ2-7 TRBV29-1 TGCAGCGTGACTAGTTTGTACGAGCAGTACTTC CSVTSLYEQYF
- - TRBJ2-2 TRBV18 TGTGCCAGCTCGCAAGTTCTTACAGGGAACACCGGGGAGCTGTTTTTT CASSQVLTGNTGELFF
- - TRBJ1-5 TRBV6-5 TGTGCCAGCAGTTACTCGCGGGCGGGGGGGCAGCCCCAGCATTTT CASSYSRAGGQPQHF
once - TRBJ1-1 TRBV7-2 TGTGCCAGCAGCTCCCGAGGGGGAGGGACTGAAGCTTTCTTT CASSSRGGGTEAFF
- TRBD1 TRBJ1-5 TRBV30 TGTGCCTGGAGACAGGGGGGCGGTCAGCCCCAGCATTTT CAWRQGGGQPQHF
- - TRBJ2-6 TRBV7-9 TGTGCCAGCAGCCCCTACCCCTCTGGGGCCAACGTCCTGACTTTC CASSPYPSGANVLTF
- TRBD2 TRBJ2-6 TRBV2 TGTGCCGCGTGGGGGAGGGGTTCTGGGGCCAACGTCCTGACTTTC CAAWGRGSGANVLTF
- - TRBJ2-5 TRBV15 TGTGCCACCAGCAGAGATCCGTCGTACCAAGAGACCCAGTACTTC CATSRDPSYQETQYF
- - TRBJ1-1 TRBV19 TGTGCCAGTAGCAACTTAATGACAGGGAACACTGAAGCTTTCTTT CASSNLMTGNTEAFF
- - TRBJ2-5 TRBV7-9 TGTGCCAGCAGCTTATTTCTGGTACTAGGCCAAGAGACCCAGTACTTC CASSLFLVLGQETQYF
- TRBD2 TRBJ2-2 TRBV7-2 TGTGCCAGCACCCAGGGGCTAGCGGGGGTCCCGAACACCGGGGAGCTGTTTTTT CASTQGLAGVPNTGELFF
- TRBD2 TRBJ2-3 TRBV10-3 TGTGCCATCAGTGGTGGAGCGGGGTTGGATACGCAGTATTTT CAISGGAGLDTQYF
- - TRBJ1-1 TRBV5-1 TGCGCCAGCAGCTTCGACAGGACCCGGCTGAACACTGAAGCTTTCTTT CASSFDRTRLNTEAFF
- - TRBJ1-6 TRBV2 TGTGCCAGCTCCACAGGGCCACCTCGGGATAATTCACCCCTCCACTTT CASSTGPPRDNSPLHF
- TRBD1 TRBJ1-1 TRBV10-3 TGTGCCATCACCAAGGGACAGGGCAACACTGAAGCTTTCTTT CAITKGQGNTEAFF
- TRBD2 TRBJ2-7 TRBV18 TGTGCCAGCTCACCAGCTAGCGGCTACGAGCAGTACTTC CASSPASGYEQYF
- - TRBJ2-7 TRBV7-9 TGTGCCAGCAGCTTCTTCGACTCGGACGAGCAGTACTTC CASSFFDSDEQYF
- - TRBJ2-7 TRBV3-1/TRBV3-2 TGTGCCAGCAGCCAAGGGGAGACCTACGAGCAGTACTTC CASSQGETYEQYF
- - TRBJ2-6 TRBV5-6 TGTGCCAGCAGCCCCCCGGGAGACTCTGGGGCCAACGTCCTGACTTTC CASSPPGDSGANVLTF
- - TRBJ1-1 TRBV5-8 TGTGCCAGCAGCTCACCCAATCAGTTTATGAACACTGAAGCTTTCTTT CASSSPNQFMNTEAFF
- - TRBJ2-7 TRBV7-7 TGTGCTAGCAGCTGGGGGCTTGGTCCGCATTACGAGCAGTACTTC CASSWGLGPHYEQYF
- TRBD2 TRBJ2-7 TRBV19 TGTGCCAGTAGTATAACTAGCGGGAGCTACGAGCAGTACTTC CASSITSGSYEQYF
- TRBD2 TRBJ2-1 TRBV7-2 TGTGCCAGCAGCCCCCACCTCGTGAGGGAGGGCTACAATGAGCAGTTCTTC CASSPHLVREGYNEQFF
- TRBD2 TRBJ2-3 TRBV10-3 TGTGCCATCAGAGCATCAAGCGGGGGGGCCACAGATACGCAGTATTTT CAIRASSGGATDTQYF
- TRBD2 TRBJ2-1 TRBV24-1 TGTGCCACCAGTGATCCCTTGACTAGCGGGAGGGCCGGGAATGAGCAGTTCTTC CATSDPLTSGRAGNEQFF
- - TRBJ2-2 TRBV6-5 TGTGCCAGCAGTTACTTGCGGGACCCCACCGGGGAGCTGTTTTTT CASSYLRDPTGELFF
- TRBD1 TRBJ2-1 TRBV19 TGTGCCAGTAAAACCCAGGGGGACCCGCCGGGGCAGTTCTTC CASKTQGDPPGQFF
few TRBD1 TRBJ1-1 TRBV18 TGTGCCAGCTCACCTGACAGGGATACGAACACTGAAGCTTTCTTT CASSPDRDTNTEAFF
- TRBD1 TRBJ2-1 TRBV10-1 TGCGCCAGCAGTGAAGCAGGGGGTCTAGGCAATGAGCAGTTCTTC CASSEAGGLGNEQFF
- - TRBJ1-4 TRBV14 TGTGCCAGCAGCCAAGAGAGGCCGGCCTTGAGCGGAACTAATGAAAAACTGTTTTTT CASSQERPALSGTNEKLFF
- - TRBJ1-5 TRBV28 TGTGCCAGCAGTTTGGGGCAGGCCTTGGCTAATCAGCCCCAGCATTTT CASSLGQALANQPQHF
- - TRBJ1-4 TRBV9 TGTGCCAGCAGCGTAGACCCGTCGGGGAAACTGTTTTTT CASSVDPSGKLFF
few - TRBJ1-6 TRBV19 TGTGCCAGTAGTGTAGGGACCGCCGGCGGGGCACCCCTCCACTTT CASSVGTAGGAPLHF
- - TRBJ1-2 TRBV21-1 TGTGCCAGCAGCAAAGCAAACGACACTAACTATGGCTACACCTTC CASSKANDTNYGYTF
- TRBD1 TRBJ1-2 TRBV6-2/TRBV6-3 TGTGCCAGCAGTTACATCGACAGGGCTATCTATGGCTACACCTTC CASSYIDRAIYGYTF
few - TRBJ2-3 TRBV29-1 TGCAGCGTTGCAAGAGACAGGCTGGCTAACACAGATACGCAGTATTTT CSVARDRLANTDTQYF
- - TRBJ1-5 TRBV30 TGTGCCTGGAGCCTGGGGGGGTCAAGCAATCAGCCCCAGCATTTT CAWSLGGSSNQPQHF
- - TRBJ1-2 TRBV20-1 TGCAGTGCTAGGACGGGAGGCTACACCTTC CSARTGGYTF
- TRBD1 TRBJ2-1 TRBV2 TGTGCCAGCAGTGAAGAAGGGACAGGGTATTATGAGCAGTTCTTC CASSEEGTGYYEQFF
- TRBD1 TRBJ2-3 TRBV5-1 TGCGCCAGCAGCCGATCTCCCGGGACAGTAAAGGGAGATACGCAGTATTTT CASSRSPGTVKGDTQYF
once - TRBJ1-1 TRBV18 TGTGCCAGCTCACGGGAGGACACTGAAGCTTTCTTT CASSREDTEAFF
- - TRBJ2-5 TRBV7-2 TGTGCCAGCAGCTTAGCGGTGGGCTACCTCTGGGAGACCCAGTACTTC CASSLAVGYLWETQYF
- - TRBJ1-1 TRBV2 TGTGCCAGCAGCCGGGAGGTGGCTGAAGCTTTCTTT CASSREVAEAFF
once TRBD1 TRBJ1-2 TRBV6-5 TGTGCCAGCAGTTATCGGGACAGACCTAACTATGGCTACACCTTC CASSYRDRPNYGYTF
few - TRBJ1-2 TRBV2 TGTGCCAGCAGATGGGAGGGCTACACCTTC CASRWEGYTF
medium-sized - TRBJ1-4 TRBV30 TGTGCCTGGAGTTCGCTTGGGGGGGGGTATGAAAAACTGTTTTTT CAWSSLGGGYEKLFF
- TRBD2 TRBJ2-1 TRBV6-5 TGTGCCAGCAGTTACGCGGGACTAAGGAATGAGCAGTTCTTC CASSYAGLRNEQFF
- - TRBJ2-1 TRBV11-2 TGTGCCAGCAGCTATATTATAGCGGATAGAGCCAATGAGCAGTTCTTC CASSYIIADRANEQFF
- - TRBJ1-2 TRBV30 TGTGCCTGGAGTGTTAGGGGAGGCTACACCTTC CAWSVRGGYTF
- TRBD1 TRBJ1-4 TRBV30 TGTGCCTGGAGCGCCGGGACAGACGAAAAACTGTTTTTT CAWSAGTDEKLFF
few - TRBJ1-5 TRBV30 TGTGCCTGGAGTGTACGTGGCAGGGGCTATAGTCAGCCCCAGCATTTT CAWSVRGRGYSQPQHF
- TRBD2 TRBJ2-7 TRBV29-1 TGCAGCGTTGGTAGCAACGGGAGGCGTGTGGACGAGCAGTACTTC CSVGSNGRRVDEQYF
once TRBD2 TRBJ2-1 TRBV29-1 TGCAGCGCGCGCGTGTATCCTCTAGCGGGGGGTAATGACAATGAGCAGTTCTTC CSARVYPLAGGNDNEQFF
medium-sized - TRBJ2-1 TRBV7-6 TGTGCCAGCAGCATTAAAGAGGCTGAGCAGTTCTTC CASSIKEAEQFF
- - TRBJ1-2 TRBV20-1 TGCAGTGCTAGTACAGGTTATGGCTACACCTTC CSASTGYGYTF